The 17 T cell receptor beta chains listed next were all sequenced from one sample in a study of T-cell memory formation after mild COVID-19. TCRdb itself ran the 5' RACE reads through MiXCR, one entry per CDR3 protein. The repertoire has 100,000 or so distinct CDR3 sequences, more than 9.5% of them found once; the top ten carry around 39%. Sequencing was done on a sample of PBMCs or a T cell subset sorted from them (not recorded which). These receptors originate from a young man who had mild COVID-19 (a few samples of this study predate the infection). Cell type and time point are not known.

This clonotype showed up just a few times. The rearrangement joins TRBV18 to TRBJ2-1; D is possibly TRBD1 or TRBD2 (5 bases each). The CDR3 length is 14 residues. CDR1 and CDR2 from the germline V gene are KGHSH and LQKENI. The V and J ends lost 1 base and 3 bases respectively, with 7 bases between them. This CDR3 is CASSPRGSYNEQFF. The CDR3 DNA sequence: TGTGCCAGCTCACCACGGGGGAGCTACAATGAGCAGTTCTTC.

This clonotype was picked up many times. The genes are TRBV12-3 or TRBV12-4 and TRBJ1-2; TRBD1 might be the D (6 bases). The V gene lost 6 bases and the J gene lost 3 bases, with 11 bases spanning the gap. The CDR3 is 13 amino acids. CDR3 in DNA: TGTGCCAGCAGCCCGCCAGGGGACTATGGCTACACCTTC. Its translation is CASSPPGDYGYTF.

The chain couples TRBV28 to TRBJ1-5; D not certain. Germline values: CDR1 MDHEN, CDR2 SYDVKM. The CDR3 spans 12 residues. V was clipped by 7 bases and J by 7 bases, with 11 bases between them. The CDR3 loop is CASKLGDQPQHF. CDR3 DNA: TGTGCCAGCAAGCTGGGAGACCAGCCCCAGCATTTT.

The J gene is TRBJ2-2, the V gene TRBV5-6; 9 nucleotides align to TRBD1. CDR3 length: 16 amino acids. The germline gives CDR1 SGHDT, CDR2 YYEEEE. The ends lost 4 bases at V and 3 bases at J; junction bases unmatched: 7. The CDR3 spells CASSTPGQGHTGELFF. The CDR3 DNA reads TGTGCCAGCAGCACCCCGGGACAGGGACACACCGGGGAGCTGTTTTTT. The variable domain in full, with the rest retrieved from reference TRBV5-6 and TRBJ2-2, is DAGVTQSPTHLIKTRGQQVTLRCSPKSGHDTVSWYQQALGQGPQFIFQYYEEEERQRGNFPDRFSGHQFPNYSSELNVNALLLGDSALYLCASSTPGQGHTGELFFGEGSRLTVL.

This clonotype was recorded a few times. The rearrangement joins TRBV2 to TRBJ1-6; weak D call: TRBD1 (5 bases). The CDR3 sequence is 15 residues long. Per germline, CDR1 SNHLY and CDR2 FYNNEI. V was pared by 3 bases and J by 5 bases, with 11 bases between. CDR3 nucleotide sequence: TGTGCCAGCAGTGAGGTACAGGCTAATAATTCACCCCTCCACTTT. Translated, it gives CASSEVQANNSPLHF.

This clonotype was recorded a few times. The CDR3 reads CASSQRTGGRMYEQYF. CDR3 bases: TGCGCCAGCAGCCAACGGACTGGCGGGAGGATGTACGAGCAGTACTTC. The rearrangement uses TRBV4-1 and TRBJ2-7, with 8 nucleotides matching TRBD2. This CDR3 is built from 16 residues. The V gene's germline CDR1 is MGHRA and CDR2 YSYEKL. The trim removed 2 bases at V and 4 bases at J, leaving 10 bases unmatched.

This chain joins TRBV7-6 and TRBJ2-1; D may be TRBD2 (7 bases). Germline-derived CDR1 and CDR2 are SGHVS and FNYEAQ. The CDR3 loop spans 17 amino acids. V dropped 2 bases and J dropped 7 bases, with 21 bases sitting between them. The CDR3 nucleotides are TGTGCCAGCAGCTTAACCAGGTGGGGGGGCCGCCGAAATGAGCAGTTCTTC. Residues: CASSLTRWGGRRNEQFF.

The chain recombines TRBV27 with TRBJ2-2; perhaps TRBD2 as D (5 bases). The V gene lost 3 bases and the J gene lost 4 bases, with 12 bases spanning the gap. Per the germline V gene, CDR1 is MNHEY and CDR2 is SMNVEV (reference sequence). This CDR3 is 15 amino acids long. The CDR3, as DNA: TGTGCCAGCAGTTTGGTGCTAGCCACCACCGGGGAGCTGTTTTTT. Translated, it gives CASSLVLATTGELFF.

V gene TRBV6-5 combines with J gene TRBJ1-5, with D unclear. The V gene's germline CDR1 is MNHEY and CDR2 SVGAGI. There are 16 residues in the CDR3. V lost 6 bases to trimming and J lost 4 bases, with 19 bases between them. Here the CDR3 reads CASSSFYVSDNQPQHF. The DNA for the CDR3 is TGTGCCAGCAGCTCTTTTTATGTCAGTGATAATCAGCCCCAGCATTTT.

This sequence joins TRBV4-3 and TRBJ1-4, with TRBD1 matching over 10 bases. CDR1 is LGHNA, CDR2 YSLEER, per germline. Trimming cost V 0 bases and J 5 bases; bases outside gene matches: 6. This CDR3 has 17 residues. CDR3 in DNA: TGCGCCAGCAGCCAAGATAGAGTGGGACAGGGGAATGAAAAACTGTTTTTT. It is translated as CASSQDRVGQGNEKLFF.

This clonotype was counted a few times. This chain joins TRBV5-1 and TRBJ2-1; D is undetermined. Trimming left V 4 bases short and J 6 bases short, with 8 bases between. This CDR3 contains 12 residues. The germline CDR1 and CDR2 sequences are SGHRS and YFSETQ. CDR3 nucleotides: TGCGCCAGCAGCATCCCGGGCAATGAGCAGTTCTTC. Its protein is CASSIPGNEQFF.

This clonotype came up many times. The rearrangement links TRBV4-3 to TRBJ2-3, with a possible D match to TRBD2 (6 bases). Germline CDR1 is LGHNA and CDR2 is YSLEER. This CDR3 comprises 14 residues. Trimming removed 5 bases from V and 4 bases from J, with 13 bases in between. CDR3 in DNA: TGCGCCAGCAGCTCGGGACGGGAGCCAGATACGCAGTATTTT. It yields the protein CASSSGREPDTQYF.

This clonotype was observed a few times. The chain's CDR3 is CSVVAHEQFF. The CDR3 DNA is TGCAGCGTTGTGGCTCATGAGCAGTTCTTC. The rearrangement joins TRBV29-1 to TRBJ2-1; D gene uncertain. In germline, CDR1 is SQVTM, CDR2 ANQGSEA. This CDR3 has 10 residues. Trimming shortened V by 4 bases and J by 8 bases, and 6 bases separated the two germline ends.

This clonotype was counted ten times or more. One end of the junction fails to match germline, which may point to a read error. This chain connects TRBV7-9 to TRBJ2-1; TRBD2 matches 7 bases. CDR3 length: 15 amino acids. Germline CDR1 is SEHNR and CDR2 is FQNEAQ (reference sequence). The CDR3 coding sequence is TGCGCCAGCGATCTGTCGGGCGGGGGTAACAATGAGCAGTTCTTC. Translated: CASDLSGGGNNEQFF.

This clonotype appeared a few times. This sequence joins TRBV6-5 and TRBJ2-3, with TRBD1 matching 12 bases. Germline V gene data show CDR1 as MNHEY and CDR2 as SVGAGI. The junction had 6 bases not matched to a gene; V was cut back by 5 bases and J by 3 bases. This CDR3 has 16 amino acids. CDR3 in DNA: TGTGCCAGCAGTATTGGGACAGGGGGCGAGACAGATACGCAGTATTTT. Translation gives CASSIGTGGETDTQYF.

This chain connects TRBV5-6 to TRBJ2-7; no clear D. The CDR3 extends over 14 amino acids. V shed 0 bases and J shed 2 bases, with 9 bases lying between them. In germline, CDR1 is SGHDT, CDR2 YYEEEE. The CDR3 spells CASSLDWEAYEQYF. The CDR3 DNA is TGTGCCAGCAGCTTGGACTGGGAAGCCTACGAGCAGTACTTC.

This clonotype has just a few counts. J is TRBJ2-4 and V is TRBV6-1, with a weak D call TRBD1 (5 bases). The germline V gene has CDR1 MNHNS and CDR2 SASEGT. This CDR3 spans 14 amino acids. Trimming removed 11 bases from V and 11 bases from J, with 25 bases in between. As DNA, the CDR3 is TGTGCCGCCAGCCCCGGGCCGACCCCAGGGTTTCAGTACTTC. Translated: CAASPGPTPGFQYF.